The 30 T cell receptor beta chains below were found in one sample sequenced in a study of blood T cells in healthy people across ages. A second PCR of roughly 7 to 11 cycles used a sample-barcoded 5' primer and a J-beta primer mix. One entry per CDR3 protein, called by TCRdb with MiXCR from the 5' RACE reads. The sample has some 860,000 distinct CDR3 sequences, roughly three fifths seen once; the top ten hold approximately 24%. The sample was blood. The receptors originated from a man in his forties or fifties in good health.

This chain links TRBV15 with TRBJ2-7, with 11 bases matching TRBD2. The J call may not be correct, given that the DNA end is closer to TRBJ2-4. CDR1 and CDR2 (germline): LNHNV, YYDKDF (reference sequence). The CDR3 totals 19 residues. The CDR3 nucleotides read TGTGCCACCAGCCCGGGGGCTAGCGGGGGGATACAGAGCAAAAACATTCAGTACTTC. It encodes CATSPGASGGIQSKNIQYF.

The CDR3 bases are TGCGCCAGCAGCCAGCAACACAGGGGGCTGGAGGCTTTCTTT. As protein: CASSQQHRGLEAFF. V usage is TRBV4-3 and J usage is TRBJ1-1; 9 nucleotides line up with TRBD1. CDR3 size: 14 residues. J gave up 11 bases and V 3 bases, and 10 bases lay outside the gene matches. Germline V gene sequence: CDR1 LGHNA, CDR2 YSLEER.

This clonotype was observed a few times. The CDR3 is CASSAFKGGNIQYF. Written as DNA, the CDR3 is TGTGCCAGCTCTGCTTTTAAGGGGGGAAACATTCAGTACTTC. The V gene is TRBV10-3, the J gene TRBJ2-4, with D possibly being TRBD1 or TRBD2 (6 bases each). Trimming took off 10 bases at V and 6 bases at J, with 19 bases between the two ends. The CDR3 contains 14 residues. In germline, CDR1 is ENHRY, CDR2 SYGVKD.

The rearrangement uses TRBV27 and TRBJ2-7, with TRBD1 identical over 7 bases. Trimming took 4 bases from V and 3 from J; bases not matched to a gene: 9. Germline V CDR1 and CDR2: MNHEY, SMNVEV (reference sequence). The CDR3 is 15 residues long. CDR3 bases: TGTGCCAGCAGTTCCATCGACAGGGAAGGCTACGAGCAGTACTTC. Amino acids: CASSSIDREGYEQYF.

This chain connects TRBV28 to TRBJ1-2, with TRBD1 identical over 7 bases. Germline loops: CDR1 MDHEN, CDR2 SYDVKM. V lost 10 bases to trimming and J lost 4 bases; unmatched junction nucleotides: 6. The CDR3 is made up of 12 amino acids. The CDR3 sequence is CAIVTGSYGYTF. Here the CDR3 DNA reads TGTGCCATCGTGACAGGGTCCTATGGCTACACCTTC.

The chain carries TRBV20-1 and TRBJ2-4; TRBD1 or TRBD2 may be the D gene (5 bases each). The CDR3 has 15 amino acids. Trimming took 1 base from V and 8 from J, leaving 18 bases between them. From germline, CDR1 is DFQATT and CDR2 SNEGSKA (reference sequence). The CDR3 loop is CSARVPGQSRDIQYF. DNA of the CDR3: TGCAGTGCTAGAGTCCCGGGGCAGAGCCGGGACATTCAGTACTTC.

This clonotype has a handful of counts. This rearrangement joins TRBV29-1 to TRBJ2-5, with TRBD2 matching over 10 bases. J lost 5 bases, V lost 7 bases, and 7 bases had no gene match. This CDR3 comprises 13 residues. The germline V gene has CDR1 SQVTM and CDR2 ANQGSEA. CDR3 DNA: TGCAGCGGGCTAGCGGGAGCTGTTGAGACCCAGTACTTC. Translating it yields CSGLAGAVETQYF.

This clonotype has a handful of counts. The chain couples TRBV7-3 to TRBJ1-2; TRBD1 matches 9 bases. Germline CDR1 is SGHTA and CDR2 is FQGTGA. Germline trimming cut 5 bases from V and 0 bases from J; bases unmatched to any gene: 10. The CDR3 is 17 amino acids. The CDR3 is CASSPNSGTGSNYGYTF. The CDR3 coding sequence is TGTGCCAGCAGCCCTAACTCCGGGACAGGGTCTAACTATGGCTACACCTTC.

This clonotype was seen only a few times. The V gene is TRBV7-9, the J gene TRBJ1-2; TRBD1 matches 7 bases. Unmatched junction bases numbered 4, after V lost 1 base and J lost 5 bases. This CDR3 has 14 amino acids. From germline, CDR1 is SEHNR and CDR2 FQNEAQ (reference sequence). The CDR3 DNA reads TGTGCCAGCAGCTTAGAGGGGGCGAGGTATGGCTACACCTTC. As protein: CASSLEGARYGYTF.

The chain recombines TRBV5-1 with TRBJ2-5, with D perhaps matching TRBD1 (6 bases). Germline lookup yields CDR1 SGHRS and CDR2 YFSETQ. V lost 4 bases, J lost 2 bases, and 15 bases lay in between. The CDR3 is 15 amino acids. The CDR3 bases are TGCGCCAGCAGCCAGGGGCCGGTCGGTCAAGAGACCCAGTACTTC. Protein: CASSQGPVGQETQYF.

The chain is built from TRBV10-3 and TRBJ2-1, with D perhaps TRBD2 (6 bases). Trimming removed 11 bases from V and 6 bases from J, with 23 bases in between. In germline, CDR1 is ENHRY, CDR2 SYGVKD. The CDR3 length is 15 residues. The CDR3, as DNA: TGTGCCGCCCGCCCGGGACTCAGTGACGGCAATGAGCAGTTCTTC. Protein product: CAARPGLSDGNEQFF.

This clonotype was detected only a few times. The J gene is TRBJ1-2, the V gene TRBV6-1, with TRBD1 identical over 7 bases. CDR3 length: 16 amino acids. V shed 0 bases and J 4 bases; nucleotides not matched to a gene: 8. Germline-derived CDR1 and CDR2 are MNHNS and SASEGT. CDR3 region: CASSEAGGQAGYGYTF. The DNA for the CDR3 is TGTGCCAGCAGTGAAGCCGGCGGACAGGCTGGCTATGGCTACACCTTC.

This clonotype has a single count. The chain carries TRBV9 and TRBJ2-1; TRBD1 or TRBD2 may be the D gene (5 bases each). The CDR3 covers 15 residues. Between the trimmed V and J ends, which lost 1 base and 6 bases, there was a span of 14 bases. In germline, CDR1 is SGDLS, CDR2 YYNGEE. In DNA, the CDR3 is TGTGCCAGCAGCGTAACGGGGACGGAGGTCAATGAGCAGTTCTTC. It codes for CASSVTGTEVNEQFF.

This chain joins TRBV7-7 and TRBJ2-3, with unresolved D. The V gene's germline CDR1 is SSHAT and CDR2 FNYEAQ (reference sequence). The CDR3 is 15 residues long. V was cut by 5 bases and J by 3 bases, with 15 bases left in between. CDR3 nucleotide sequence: TGTGCCAGCAGCCGCTCTCCGACCAGGACAGATACGCAGTATTTT. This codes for CASSRSPTRTDTQYF.

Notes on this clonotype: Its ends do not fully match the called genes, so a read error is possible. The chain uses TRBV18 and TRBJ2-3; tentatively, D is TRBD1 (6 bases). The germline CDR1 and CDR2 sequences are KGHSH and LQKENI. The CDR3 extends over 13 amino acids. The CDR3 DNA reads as TGTGCCAGCGCACCAGGGGTAACGGATACGCAGTATTTT. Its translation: CASAPGVTDTQYF.

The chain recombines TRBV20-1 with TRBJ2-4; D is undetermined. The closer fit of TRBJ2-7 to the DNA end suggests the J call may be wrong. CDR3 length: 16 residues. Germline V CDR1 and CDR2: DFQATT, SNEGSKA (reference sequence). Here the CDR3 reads CSARGNMRFHIYEQYF. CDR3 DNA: TGCAGTGCTAGGGGGAACATGAGGTTCCACATATACGAGCAGTACTTC.

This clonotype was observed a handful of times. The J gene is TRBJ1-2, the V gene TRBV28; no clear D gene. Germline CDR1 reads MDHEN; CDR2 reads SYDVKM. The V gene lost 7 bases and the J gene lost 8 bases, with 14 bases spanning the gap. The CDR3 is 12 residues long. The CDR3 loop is CASTVPRVGYTF. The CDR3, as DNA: TGTGCCAGCACCGTACCGAGGGTGGGCTACACCTTC.

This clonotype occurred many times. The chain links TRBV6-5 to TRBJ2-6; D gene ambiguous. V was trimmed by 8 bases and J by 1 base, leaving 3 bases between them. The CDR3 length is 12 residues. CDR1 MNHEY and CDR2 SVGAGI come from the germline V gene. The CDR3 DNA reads TGTGCCAGCCGATCTGGGGCCAACGTCCTGACTTTC. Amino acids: CASRSGANVLTF.

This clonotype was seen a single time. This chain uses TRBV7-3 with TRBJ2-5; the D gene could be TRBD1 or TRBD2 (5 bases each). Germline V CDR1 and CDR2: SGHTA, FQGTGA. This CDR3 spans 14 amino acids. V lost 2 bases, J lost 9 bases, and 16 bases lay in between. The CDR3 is CASSLPGSVGPQYF. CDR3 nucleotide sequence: TGTGCCAGCAGCTTACCAGGATCCGTGGGACCCCAGTACTTC.

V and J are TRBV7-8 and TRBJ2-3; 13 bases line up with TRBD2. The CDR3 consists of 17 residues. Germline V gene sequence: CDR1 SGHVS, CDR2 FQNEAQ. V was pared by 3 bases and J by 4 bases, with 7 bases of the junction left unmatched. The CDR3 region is CASSFSPLAGGSDTQYF. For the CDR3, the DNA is TGTGCCAGCAGCTTCTCCCCACTAGCGGGAGGGTCAGATACGCAGTATTTT. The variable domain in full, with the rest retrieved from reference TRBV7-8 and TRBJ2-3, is GAGVSQSPRYKVAKRGQDVALRCDPISGHVSLFWYQQALGQGPEFLTYFQNEAQLDKSGLPSDRFFAERPEGSVSTLKIQRTQQEDSAVYLCASSFSPLAGGSDTQYFGPGTRLTVL.

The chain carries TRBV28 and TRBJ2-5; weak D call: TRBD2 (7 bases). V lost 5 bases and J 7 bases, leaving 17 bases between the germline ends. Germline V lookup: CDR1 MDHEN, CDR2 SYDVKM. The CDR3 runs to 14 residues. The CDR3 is CASSPGGPRGTQYF. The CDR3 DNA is TGTGCCAGCAGTCCCGGGGGGCCTAGGGGGACCCAGTACTTC.

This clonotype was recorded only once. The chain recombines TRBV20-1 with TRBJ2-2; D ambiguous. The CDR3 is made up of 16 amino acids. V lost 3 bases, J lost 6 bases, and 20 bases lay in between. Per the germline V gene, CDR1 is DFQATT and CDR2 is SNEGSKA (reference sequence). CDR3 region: CSASPLGPAGAGELFF. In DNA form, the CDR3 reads TGCAGTGCTAGCCCTTTAGGGCCCGCTGGAGCCGGGGAGCTGTTTTTT.

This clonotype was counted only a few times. The chain's CDR3 is CASSLETGDFLNEQFF. The DNA for the CDR3 is TGTGCCAGCAGCTTGGAGACAGGGGACTTCCTTAATGAGCAGTTCTTC. The rearrangement links TRBV7-2 to TRBJ2-1; 8 bases line up with TRBD1. The trim removed 3 bases at V and 7 bases at J, leaving 11 bases unmatched. Germline values: CDR1 SGHTA, CDR2 FQGNSA. The CDR3 length is 16 residues.

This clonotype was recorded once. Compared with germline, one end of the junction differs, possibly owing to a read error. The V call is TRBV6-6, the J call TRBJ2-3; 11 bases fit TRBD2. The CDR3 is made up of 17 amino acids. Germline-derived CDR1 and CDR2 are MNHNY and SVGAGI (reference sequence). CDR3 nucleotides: TGTGCCAGCAGTTACTCCCTAGCGGGGGGTAGCACACATACGCAGTATTTT. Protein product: CASSYSLAGGSTHTQYF.

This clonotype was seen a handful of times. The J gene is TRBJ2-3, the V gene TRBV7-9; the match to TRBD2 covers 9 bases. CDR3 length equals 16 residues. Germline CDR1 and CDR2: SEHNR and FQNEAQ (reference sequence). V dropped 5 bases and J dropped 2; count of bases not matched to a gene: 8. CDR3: CASSRPRGGNTDTQYF. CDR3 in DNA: TGTGCCAGCAGCCGACCGCGGGGGGGCAACACAGATACGCAGTATTTT.

For the CDR3, the DNA is TGTGCCAGCACCGGGACGTACAATCCAGATACGCAGTATTTT. Translated, it gives CASTGTYNPDTQYF. The chain has TRBV28 and TRBJ2-3; either TRBD1 or TRBD2 may supply D (5 bases each). Germline V gene sequence: CDR1 MDHEN, CDR2 SYDVKM. This CDR3 region has 14 residues. The V and J ends lost 7 bases and 4 bases respectively, with 15 bases between them. The variable domain in full, completed from reference TRBV28 and TRBJ2-3, reads DVKVTQSSRYLVKRTGEKVFLECVQDMDHENMFWYRQDPGLGLRLIYFSYDVKMKEKGDIPEGYSVSREKKERFSLILESASTNQTSMYLCASTGTYNPDTQYFGPGTRLTVL.

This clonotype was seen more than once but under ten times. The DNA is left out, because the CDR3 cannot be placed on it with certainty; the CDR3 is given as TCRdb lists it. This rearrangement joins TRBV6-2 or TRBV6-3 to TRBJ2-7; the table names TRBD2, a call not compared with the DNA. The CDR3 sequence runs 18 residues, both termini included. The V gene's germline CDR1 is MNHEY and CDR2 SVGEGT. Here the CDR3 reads CASSSSRDSGIGSYEQYF.

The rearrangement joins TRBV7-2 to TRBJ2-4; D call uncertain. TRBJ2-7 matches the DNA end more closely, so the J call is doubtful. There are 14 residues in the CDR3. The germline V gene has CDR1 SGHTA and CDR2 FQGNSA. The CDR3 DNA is TGTGCCAGCAGCTTAAACGATTTGGGATACGAGCAGTACTTC. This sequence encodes CASSLNDLGYEQYF.

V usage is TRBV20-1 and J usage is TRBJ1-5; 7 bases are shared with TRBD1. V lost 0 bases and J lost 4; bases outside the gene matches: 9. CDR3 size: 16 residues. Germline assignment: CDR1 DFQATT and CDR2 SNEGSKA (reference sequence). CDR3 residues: CSAREQGPSWNQPQHF. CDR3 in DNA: TGCAGTGCTAGAGAACAGGGGCCCTCGTGGAATCAGCCCCAGCATTTT.

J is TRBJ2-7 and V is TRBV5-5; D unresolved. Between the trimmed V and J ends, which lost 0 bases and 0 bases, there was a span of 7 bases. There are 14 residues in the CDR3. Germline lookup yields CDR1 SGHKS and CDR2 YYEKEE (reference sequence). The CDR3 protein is CASSLEPASYEQYF. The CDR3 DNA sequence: TGTGCCAGCAGCTTGGAGCCAGCCTCCTACGAGCAGTACTTC. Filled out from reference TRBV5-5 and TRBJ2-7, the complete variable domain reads DAGVTQSPTHLIKTRGQQVTLRCSPISGHKSVSWYQQVLGQGPQFIFQYYEKEERGRGNFPDRFSARQFPNYSSELNVNALLLGDSALYLCASSLEPASYEQYFGPGTRLTVT.